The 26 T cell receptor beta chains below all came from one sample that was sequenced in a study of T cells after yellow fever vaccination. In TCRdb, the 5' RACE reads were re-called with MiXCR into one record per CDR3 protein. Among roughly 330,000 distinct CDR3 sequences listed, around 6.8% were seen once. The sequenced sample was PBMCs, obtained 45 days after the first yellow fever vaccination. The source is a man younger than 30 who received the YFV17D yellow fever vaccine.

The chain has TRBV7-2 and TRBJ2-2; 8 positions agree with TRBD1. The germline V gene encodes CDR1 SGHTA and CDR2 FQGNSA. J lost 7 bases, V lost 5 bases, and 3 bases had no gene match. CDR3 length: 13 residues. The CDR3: CASSRDRGGELFF. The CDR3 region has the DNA TGTGCCAGCAGCCGCGACAGGGGCGGGGAGCTGTTTTTT.

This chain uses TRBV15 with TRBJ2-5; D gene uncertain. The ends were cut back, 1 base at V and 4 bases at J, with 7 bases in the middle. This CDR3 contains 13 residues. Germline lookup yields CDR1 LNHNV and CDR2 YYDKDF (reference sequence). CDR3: CATSRAEGETQYF. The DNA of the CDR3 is TGTGCCACCAGCAGAGCAGAAGGAGAGACCCAGTACTTC.

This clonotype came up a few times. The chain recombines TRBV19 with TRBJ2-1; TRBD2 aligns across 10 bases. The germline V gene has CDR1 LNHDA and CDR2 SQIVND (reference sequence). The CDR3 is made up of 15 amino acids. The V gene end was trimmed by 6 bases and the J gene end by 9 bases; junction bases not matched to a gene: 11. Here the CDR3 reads CASRAASGGAGEQFF. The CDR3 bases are TGTGCCAGTAGGGCGGCGAGCGGGGGGGCTGGTGAGCAGTTCTTC.

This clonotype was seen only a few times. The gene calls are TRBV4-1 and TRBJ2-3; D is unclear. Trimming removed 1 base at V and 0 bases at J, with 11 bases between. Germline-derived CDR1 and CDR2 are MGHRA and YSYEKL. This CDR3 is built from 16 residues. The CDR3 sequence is CASSQGWSLSTDTQYF. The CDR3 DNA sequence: TGCGCCAGCAGCCAAGGCTGGTCTTTAAGCACAGATACGCAGTATTTT.

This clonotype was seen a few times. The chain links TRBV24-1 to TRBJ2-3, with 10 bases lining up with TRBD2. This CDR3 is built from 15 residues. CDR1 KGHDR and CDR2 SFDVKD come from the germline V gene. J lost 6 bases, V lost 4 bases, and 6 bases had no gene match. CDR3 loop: CATSDKRGGLDTQYF. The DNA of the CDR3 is TGTGCCACCAGTGACAAGCGGGGGGGTTTGGATACGCAGTATTTT.

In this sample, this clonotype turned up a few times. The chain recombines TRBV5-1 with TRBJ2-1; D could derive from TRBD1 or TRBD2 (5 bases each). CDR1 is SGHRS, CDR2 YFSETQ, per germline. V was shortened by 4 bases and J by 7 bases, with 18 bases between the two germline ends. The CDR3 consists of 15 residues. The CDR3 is CASSGGRGFGNEQFF. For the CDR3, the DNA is TGCGCCAGCAGCGGGGGACGCGGCTTCGGGAATGAGCAGTTCTTC.

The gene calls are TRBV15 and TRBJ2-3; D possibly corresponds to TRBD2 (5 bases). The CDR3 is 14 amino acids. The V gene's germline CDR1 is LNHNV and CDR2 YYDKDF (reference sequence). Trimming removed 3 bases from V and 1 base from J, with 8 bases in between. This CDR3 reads CATSRTGGTDTQYF. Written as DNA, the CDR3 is TGTGCCACCAGCAGGACCGGGGGCACAGATACGCAGTATTTT.

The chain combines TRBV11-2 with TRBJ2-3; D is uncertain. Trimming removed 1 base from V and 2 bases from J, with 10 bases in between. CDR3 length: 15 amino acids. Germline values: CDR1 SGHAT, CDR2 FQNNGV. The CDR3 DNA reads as TGTGCCAGCAGCTTAGGTGCAGGAATCACAGATACGCAGTATTTT. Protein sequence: CASSLGAGITDTQYF.

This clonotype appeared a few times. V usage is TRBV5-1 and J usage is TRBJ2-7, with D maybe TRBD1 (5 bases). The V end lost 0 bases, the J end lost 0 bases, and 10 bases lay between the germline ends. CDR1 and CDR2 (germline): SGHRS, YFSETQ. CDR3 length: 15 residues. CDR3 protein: CASSLDWGYSYEQYV. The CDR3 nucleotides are TGCGCCAGCAGCTTGGACTGGGGCTACTCCTACGAGCAGTACGTC.

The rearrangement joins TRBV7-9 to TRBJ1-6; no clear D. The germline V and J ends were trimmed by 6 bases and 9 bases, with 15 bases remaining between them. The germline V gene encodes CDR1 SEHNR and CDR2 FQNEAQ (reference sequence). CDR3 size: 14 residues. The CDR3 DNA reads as TGTGCCAGCAGAAAACAAAGGACCGGTTCACCCCTCCACTTT. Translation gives CASRKQRTGSPLHF.

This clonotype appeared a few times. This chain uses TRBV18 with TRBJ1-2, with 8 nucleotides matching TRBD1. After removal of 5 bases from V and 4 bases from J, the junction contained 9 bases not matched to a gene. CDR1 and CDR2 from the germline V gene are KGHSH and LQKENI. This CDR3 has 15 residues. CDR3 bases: TGTGCCAGCTCATCCGGGACAGGCCCAGGCTATGGCTACACCTTC. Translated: CASSSGTGPGYGYTF. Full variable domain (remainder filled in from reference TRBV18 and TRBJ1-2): NAGVMQNPRHLVRRRGQEARLRCSPMKGHSHVYWYRQLPEEGLKFMVYLQKENIIDESGMPKERFSAEFPKEGPSILRIQQVVRGDSAAYFCASSSGTGPGYGYTFGSGTRLTVV.

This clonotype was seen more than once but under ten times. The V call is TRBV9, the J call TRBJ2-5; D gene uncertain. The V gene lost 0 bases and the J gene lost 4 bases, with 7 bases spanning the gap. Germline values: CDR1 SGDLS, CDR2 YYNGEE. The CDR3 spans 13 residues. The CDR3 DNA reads TGTGCCAGCAGCGTAGCAGAGCTAGAGACCCAGTACTTC. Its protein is CASSVAELETQYF.

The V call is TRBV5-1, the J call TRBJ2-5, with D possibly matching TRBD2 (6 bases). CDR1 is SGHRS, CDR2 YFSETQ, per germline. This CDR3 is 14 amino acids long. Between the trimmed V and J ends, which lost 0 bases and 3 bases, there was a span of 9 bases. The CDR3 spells CASSLADYEETQYF. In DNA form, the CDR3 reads TGCGCCAGCAGCTTGGCGGACTACGAAGAGACCCAGTACTTC. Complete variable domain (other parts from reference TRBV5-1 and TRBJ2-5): KAGVTQTPRYLIKTRGQQVTLSCSPISGHRSVSWYQQTPGQGLQFLFEYFSETQRNKGNFPGRFSGRQFSNSRSEMNVSTLELGDSALYLCASSLADYEETQYFGPGTRLLVL.

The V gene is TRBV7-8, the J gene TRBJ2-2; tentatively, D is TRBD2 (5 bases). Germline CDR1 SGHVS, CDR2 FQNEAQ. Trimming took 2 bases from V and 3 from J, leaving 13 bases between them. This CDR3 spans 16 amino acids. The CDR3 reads CASSLRQDSYTGELFF. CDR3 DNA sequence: TGTGCCAGCAGCTTAAGGCAGGACTCTTACACCGGGGAGCTGTTTTTT.

CDR3 residues: CATSRSLGTDTQYF. The CDR3 DNA reads TGTGCCACCAGCAGAAGTCTAGGCACAGATACGCAGTATTTT. The genes are TRBV15 and TRBJ2-3; D ambiguous. CDR3 size: 14 residues. Germline V gene lookup returns CDR1 LNHNV and CDR2 YYDKDF (reference sequence). V lost 2 bases to trimming and J lost 1 base, with 7 bases between them.

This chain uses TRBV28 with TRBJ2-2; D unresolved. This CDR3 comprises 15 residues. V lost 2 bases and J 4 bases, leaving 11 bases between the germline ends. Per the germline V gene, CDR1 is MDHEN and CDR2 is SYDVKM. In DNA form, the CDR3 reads TGTGCCAGCAGTTTAATTGGGGTTGCCACCGGGGAGCTGTTTTTT. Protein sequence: CASSLIGVATGELFF.

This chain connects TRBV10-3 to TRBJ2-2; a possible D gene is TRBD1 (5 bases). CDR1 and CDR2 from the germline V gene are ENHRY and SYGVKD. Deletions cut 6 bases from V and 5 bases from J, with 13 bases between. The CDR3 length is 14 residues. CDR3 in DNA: TGTGCCATCAGGGCAGGGTCAAGGACCGGGGAGCTGTTTTTT. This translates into CAIRAGSRTGELFF.

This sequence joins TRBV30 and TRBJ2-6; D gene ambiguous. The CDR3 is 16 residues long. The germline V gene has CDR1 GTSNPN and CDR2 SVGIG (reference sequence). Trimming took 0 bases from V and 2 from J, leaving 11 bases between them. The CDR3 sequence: CAWSVLTSPGANVLTF. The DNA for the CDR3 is TGTGCCTGGAGTGTTCTTACCAGCCCTGGGGCCAACGTCCTGACTTTC. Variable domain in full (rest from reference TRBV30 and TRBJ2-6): SQTIHQWPATLVQPVGSPLSLECTVEGTSNPNLYWYRQAAGRGLQLLFYSVGIGQISSEVPQNLSASRPQDRQFILSSKKLLLSDSGFYLCAWSVLTSPGANVLTFGAGSRLTVL.

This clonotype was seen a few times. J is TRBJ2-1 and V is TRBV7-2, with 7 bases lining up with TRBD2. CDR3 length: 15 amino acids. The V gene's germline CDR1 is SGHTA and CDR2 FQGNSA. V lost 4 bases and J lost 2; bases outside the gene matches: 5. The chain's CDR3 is CASSSSGVTYNEQFF. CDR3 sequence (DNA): TGTGCCAGCAGCTCCAGCGGGGTAACCTACAATGAGCAGTTCTTC.

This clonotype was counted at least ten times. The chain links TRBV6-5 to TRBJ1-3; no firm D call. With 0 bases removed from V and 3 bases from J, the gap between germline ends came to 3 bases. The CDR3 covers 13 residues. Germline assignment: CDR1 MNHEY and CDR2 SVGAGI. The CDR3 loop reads CASSYSGGNTIYF. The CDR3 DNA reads TGTGCCAGCAGTTACTCAGGTGGAAACACCATATATTTT.

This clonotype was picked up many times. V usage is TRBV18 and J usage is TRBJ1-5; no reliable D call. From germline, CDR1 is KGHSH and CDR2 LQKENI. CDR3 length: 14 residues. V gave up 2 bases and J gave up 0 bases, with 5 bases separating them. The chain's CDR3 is CASSPGNSNQPQHF. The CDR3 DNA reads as TGTGCCAGCTCACCAGGGAATAGCAATCAGCCCCAGCATTTT.

CDR3 sequence (DNA): TGTGCCAGCAGCTTAGTCGTTGAAGGGACCTACGAGCAGTACTTC. It codes for CASSLVVEGTYEQYF. J is TRBJ2-7 and V is TRBV7-9; D not resolved. The CDR3 runs 15 residues. Germline CDR1 SEHNR, CDR2 FQNEAQ (reference sequence). V was trimmed by 1 base and J by 2 bases, leaving 12 bases between them.

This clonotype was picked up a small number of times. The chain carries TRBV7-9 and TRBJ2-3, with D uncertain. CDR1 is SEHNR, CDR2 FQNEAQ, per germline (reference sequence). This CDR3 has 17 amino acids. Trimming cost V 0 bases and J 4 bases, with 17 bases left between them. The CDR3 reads CASSLAEAAHSPDTQYF. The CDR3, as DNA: TGTGCCAGCAGCTTAGCAGAGGCCGCCCACAGCCCAGATACGCAGTATTTT.

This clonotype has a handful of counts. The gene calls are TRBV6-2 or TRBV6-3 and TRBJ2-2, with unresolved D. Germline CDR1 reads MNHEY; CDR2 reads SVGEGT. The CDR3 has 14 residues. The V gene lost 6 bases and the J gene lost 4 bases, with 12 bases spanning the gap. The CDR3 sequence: CASRSTIPTGELFF. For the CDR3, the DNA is TGTGCCAGCAGGTCCACTATACCCACCGGGGAGCTGTTTTTT.

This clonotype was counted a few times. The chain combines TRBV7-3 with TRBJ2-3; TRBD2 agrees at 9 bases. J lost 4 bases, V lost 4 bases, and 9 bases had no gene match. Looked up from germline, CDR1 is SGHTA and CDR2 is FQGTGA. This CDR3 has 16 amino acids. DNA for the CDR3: TGTGCCAGCAGCTCCCCTGGCGGGGGGGGAGCAGATACGCAGTATTTT. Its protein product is CASSSPGGGGADTQYF.

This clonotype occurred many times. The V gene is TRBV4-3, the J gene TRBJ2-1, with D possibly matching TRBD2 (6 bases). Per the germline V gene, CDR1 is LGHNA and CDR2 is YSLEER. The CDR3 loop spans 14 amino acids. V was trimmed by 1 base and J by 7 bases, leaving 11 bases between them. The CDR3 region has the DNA TGCGCCAGCAGCCAAGGAGCGGGTGGAAATGAGCAGTTCTTC. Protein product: CASSQGAGGNEQFF.